The table lists the clone carrying this TCR beta chain with a few counts. Antigen unknown. TCRdb fed the 5' RACE reads into MiXCR, producing one record per CDR3 protein. There are about 810,000 distinct CDR3 sequences in the sample; roughly an eighth occur only once, and around 1.6% lies in the top ten. CDR3 length: 17 residues. Germline V lookup: CDR1 MDHEN, CDR2 SYDVKM. The J segment lost 2 bases and the V segment lost 2 bases, leaving 5 bases of the junction unmatched. This specimen belongs to a study of identical twins. Study-wide results and caveats: Models underestimated TCR alpha sharing (out-of-frame) in monozygotic twins.

These data also featured in a second study, about yellow fever vaccine responses in identical twins.

V usage is TRBV28 and J usage is TRBJ2-1; 11 bases line up with TRBD2. Sequencing input: PBMCs. The TCR was taken from a woman between 18 and 29 years old in good health. The CDR3 here is CASSLKFSGRAYNEQFF. The CDR3 DNA reads as TGTGCCAGCAGTTTAAAGTTTAGCGGGAGGGCCTACAATGAGCAGTTCTTC.